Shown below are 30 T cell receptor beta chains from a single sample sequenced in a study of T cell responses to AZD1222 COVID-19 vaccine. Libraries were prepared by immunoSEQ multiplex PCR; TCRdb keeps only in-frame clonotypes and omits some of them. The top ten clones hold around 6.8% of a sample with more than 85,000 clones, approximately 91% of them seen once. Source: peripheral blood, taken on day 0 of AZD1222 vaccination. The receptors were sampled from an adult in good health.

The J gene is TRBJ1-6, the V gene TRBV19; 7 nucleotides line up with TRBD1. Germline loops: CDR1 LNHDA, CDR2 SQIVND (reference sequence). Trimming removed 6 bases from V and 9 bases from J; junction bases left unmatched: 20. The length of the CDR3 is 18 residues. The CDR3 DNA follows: TGTGCCAGTAGACCCGGACAGGAAGCCCGACCGGGAATTTCACCCCTCCACTTT. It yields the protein CASRPGQEARPGISPLHF.

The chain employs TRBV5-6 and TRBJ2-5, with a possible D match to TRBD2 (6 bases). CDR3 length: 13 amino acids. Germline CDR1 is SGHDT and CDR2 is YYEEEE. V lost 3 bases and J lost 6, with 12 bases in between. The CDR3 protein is CASSSGTGKTQYF. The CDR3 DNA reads TGTGCCAGCAGCTCCGGGACTGGGAAGACCCAGTACTTC.

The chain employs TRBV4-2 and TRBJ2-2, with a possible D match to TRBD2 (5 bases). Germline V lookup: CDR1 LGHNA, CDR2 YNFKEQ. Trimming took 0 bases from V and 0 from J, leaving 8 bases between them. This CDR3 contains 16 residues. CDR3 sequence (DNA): TGTGCCAGCAGCCAAGATACTAGACCGAACACCGGGGAGCTGTTTTTT. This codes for CASSQDTRPNTGELFF.

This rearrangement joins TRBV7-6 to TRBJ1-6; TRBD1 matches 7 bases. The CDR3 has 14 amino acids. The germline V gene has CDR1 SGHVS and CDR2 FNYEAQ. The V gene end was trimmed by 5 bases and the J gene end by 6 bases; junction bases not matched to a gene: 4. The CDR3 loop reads CASSRGQSNSPLHF. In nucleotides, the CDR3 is TGTGCCAGCAGCAGGGGACAGAGTAATTCACCCCTCCACTTT.

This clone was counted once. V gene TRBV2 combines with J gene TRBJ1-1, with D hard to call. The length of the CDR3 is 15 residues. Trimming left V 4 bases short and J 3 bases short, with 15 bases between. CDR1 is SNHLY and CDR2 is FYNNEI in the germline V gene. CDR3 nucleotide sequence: TGTGCCAGCAGTGGGGCTCGGACCCAGGACACTGAAGCTTTCTTT. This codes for CASSGARTQDTEAFF. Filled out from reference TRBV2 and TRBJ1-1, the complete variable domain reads EPEVTQTPSHQVTQMGQEVILRCVPISNHLYFYWYRQILGQKVEFLVSFYNNEISEKSEIFDDQFSVERPDGSNFTLKIRSTKLEDSAMYFCASSGARTQDTEAFFGQGTRLTVV.

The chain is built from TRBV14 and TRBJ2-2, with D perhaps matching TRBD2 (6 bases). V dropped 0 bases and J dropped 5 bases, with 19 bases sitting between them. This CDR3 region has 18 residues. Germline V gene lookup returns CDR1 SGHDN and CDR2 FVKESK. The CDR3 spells CASSQDLGLSGGTGELFF. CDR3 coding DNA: TGTGCCAGCAGCCAAGATCTTGGGCTCTCCGGGGGAACCGGGGAGCTGTTTTTT.

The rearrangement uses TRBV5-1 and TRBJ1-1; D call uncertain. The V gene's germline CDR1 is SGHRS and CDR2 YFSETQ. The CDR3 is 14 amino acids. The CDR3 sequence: CVTERVGENTEAFF. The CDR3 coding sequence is TGCGTAACAGAGAGGGTGGGTGAAAACACTGAAGCTTTCTTT.

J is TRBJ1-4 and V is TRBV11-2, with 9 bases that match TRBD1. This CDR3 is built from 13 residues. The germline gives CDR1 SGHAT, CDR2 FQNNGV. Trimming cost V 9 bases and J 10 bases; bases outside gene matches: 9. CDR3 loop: CASSGTGRGKLFF. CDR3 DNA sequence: TGTGCCAGTTCCGGGACAGGGCGGGGAAAACTGTTTTTT.

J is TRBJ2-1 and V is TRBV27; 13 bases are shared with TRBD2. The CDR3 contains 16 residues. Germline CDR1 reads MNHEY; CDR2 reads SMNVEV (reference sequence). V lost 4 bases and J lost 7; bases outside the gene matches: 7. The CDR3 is CASSSGLAGVRNEQFF. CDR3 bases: TGTGCCAGCAGTTCAGGACTAGCGGGAGTGCGAAATGAGCAGTTCTTC.

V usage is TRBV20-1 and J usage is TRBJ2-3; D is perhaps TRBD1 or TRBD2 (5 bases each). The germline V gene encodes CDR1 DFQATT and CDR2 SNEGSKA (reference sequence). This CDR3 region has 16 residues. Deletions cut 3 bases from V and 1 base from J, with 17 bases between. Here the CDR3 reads CSASGSRDLRTDTQYF. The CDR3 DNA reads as TGCAGTGCTAGTGGTTCACGGGACCTCCGCACAGATACGCAGTATTTT.

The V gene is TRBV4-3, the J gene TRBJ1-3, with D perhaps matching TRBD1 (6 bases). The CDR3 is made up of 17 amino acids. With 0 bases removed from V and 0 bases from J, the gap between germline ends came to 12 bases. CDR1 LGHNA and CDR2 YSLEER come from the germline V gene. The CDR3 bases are TGCGCCAGCAGCCAAGACTACAGGGATAACTCTGGAAACACCATATATTTT. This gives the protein CASSQDYRDNSGNTIYF.

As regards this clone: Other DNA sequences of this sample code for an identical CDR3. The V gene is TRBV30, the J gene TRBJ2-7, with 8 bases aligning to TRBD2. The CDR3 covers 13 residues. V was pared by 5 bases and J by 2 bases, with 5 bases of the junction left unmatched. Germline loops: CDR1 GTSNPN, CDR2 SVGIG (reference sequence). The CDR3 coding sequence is TGTGCCTGGGGCCGGGAGGGTCCCTACGAGCAGTACTTC. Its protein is CAWGREGPYEQYF.

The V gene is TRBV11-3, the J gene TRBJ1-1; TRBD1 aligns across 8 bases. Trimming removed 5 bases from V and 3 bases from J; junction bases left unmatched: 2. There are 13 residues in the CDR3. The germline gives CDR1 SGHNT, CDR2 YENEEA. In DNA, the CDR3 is TGTGCCAGCAGCCGGACAGGGTACACTGAAGCTTTCTTT. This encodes CASSRTGYTEAFF.

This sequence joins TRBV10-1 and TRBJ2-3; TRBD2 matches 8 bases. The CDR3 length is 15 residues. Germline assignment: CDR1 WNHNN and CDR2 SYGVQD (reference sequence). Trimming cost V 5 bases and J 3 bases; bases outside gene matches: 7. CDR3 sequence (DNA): TGCGCCAGCAGTTTTTTAGCGGGGACAACAGATACGCAGTATTTT. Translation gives CASSFLAGTTDTQYF.

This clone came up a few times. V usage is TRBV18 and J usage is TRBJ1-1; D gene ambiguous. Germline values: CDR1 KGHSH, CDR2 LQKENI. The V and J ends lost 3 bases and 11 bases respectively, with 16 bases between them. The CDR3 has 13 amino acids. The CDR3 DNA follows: TGTGCCAGCTCACCCCTCGAGGAGGCTGGGGCTTTCTTT. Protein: CASSPLEEAGAFF.

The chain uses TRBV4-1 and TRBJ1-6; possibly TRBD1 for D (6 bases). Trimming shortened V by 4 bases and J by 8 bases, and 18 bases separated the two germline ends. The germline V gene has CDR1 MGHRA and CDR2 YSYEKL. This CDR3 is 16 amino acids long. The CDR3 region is CASSRTGSSSHSPLHF. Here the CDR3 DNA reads TGCGCCAGCAGCCGAACAGGGTCGTCTTCACATTCACCCCTCCACTTT.

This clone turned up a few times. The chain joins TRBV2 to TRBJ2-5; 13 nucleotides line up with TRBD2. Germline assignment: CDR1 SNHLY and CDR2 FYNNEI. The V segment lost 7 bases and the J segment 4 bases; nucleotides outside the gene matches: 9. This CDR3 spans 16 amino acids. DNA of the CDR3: TGTGCCAGCACTACTAGCGGGGGGGCCGGGAGAGAGACCCAGTACTTC. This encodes CASTTSGGAGRETQYF.

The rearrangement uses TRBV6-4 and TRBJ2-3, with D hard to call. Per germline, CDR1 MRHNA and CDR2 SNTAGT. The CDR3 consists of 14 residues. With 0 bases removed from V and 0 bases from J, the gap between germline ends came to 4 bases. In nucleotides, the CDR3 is TGTGCCAGCAGTGACTCGACTAGCACAGATACGCAGTATTTT. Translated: CASSDSTSTDTQYF.

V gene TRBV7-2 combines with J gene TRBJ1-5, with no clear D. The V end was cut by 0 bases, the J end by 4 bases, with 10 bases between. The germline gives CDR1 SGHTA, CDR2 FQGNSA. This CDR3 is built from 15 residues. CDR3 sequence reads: CASSLAVQKNQPQHF. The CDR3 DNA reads TGTGCCAGCAGCTTAGCGGTGCAGAAAAATCAGCCCCAGCATTTT. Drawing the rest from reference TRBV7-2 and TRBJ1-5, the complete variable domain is GAGVSQSPSNKVTEKGKDVELRCDPISGHTALYWYRQSLGQGLEFLIYFQGNSAPDKSGLPSDRFSAERTGGSVSTLTIQRTQQEDSAVYLCASSLAVQKNQPQHFGDGTRLSIL.

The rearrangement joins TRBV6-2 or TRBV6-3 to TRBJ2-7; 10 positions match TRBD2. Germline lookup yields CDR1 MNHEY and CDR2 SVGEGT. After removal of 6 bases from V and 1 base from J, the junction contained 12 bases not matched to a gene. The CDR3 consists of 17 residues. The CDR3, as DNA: TGTGCCAGCAGCCCCCACATGACTAGCGGGTTATCCTACGAGCAGTACTTC. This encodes CASSPHMTSGLSYEQYF.

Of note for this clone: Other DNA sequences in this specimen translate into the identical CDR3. CDR3 amino acids: CASKPGLAGDNEQFF. The CDR3 DNA follows: TGTGCCAGTAAGCCGGGACTAGCGGGGGACAATGAGCAGTTCTTC. The J gene is TRBJ2-1, the V gene TRBV2; 14 nucleotides match TRBD2. In germline, CDR1 is SNHLY, CDR2 FYNNEI. The J segment lost 5 bases and the V segment lost 9 bases, leaving 6 bases of the junction unmatched. The CDR3 runs 15 residues.

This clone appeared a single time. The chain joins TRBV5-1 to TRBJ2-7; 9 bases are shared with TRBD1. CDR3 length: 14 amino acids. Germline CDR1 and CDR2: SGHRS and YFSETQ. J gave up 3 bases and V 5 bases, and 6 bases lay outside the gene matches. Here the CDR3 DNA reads TGCGCCAGCAGGGGCGGGACAGGGTTCTACGAGCAGTACTTC. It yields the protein CASRGGTGFYEQYF.

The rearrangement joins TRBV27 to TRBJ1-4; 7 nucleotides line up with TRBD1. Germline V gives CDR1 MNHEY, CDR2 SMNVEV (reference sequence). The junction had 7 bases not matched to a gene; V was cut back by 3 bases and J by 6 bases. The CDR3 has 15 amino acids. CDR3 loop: CASSLGRGRDEKLFF. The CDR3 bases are TGTGCCAGCAGTTTGGGGAGGGGGCGCGATGAAAAACTGTTTTTT.

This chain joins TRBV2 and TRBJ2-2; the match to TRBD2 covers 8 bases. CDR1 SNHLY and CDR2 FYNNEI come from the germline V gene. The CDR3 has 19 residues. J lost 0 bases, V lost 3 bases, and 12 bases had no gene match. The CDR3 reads CASSDLGLARNTNTGELFF. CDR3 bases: TGTGCCAGCAGTGACCTAGGACTAGCCAGAAATACGAACACCGGGGAGCTGTTTTTT.

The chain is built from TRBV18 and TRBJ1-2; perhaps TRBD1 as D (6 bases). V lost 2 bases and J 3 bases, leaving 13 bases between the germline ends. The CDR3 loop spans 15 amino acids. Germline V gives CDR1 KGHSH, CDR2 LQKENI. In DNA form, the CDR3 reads TGTGCCAGCTCACCAAGCCAGGGGAGGGACTATGGCTACACCTTC. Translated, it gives CASSPSQGRDYGYTF.

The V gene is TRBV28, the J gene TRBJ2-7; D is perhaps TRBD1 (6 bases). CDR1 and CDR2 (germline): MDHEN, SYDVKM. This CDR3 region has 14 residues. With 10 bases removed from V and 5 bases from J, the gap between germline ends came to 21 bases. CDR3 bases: TGTGCCACCGGGAAAGTGAGGGGGTGGGACGAGCAGTACTTC. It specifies CATGKVRGWDEQYF.

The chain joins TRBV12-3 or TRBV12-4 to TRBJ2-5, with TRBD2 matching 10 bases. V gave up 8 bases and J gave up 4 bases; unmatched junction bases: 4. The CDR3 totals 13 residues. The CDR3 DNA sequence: TGTGCCAGCGCCCCTAGCGGGAGAGAGACCCAGTACTTC. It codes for CASAPSGRETQYF.

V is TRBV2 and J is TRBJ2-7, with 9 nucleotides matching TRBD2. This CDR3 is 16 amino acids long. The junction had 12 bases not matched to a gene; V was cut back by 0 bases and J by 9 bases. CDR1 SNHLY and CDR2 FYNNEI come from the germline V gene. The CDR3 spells CASSEAEASGEGGQYF. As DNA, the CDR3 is TGTGCCAGCAGTGAAGCAGAGGCTAGCGGGGAGGGCGGGCAGTACTTC.

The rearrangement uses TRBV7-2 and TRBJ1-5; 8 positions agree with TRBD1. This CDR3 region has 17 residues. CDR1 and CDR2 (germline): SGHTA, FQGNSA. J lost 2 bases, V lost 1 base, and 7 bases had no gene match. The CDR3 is CASSLGQMTGGNQPQHF. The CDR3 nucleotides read TGTGCCAGCAGCTTAGGGCAAATGACAGGGGGCAATCAGCCCCAGCATTTT.

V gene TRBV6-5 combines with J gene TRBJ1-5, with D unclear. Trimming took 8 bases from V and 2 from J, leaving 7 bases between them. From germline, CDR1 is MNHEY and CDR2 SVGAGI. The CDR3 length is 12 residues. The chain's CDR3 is CASALGNQPQHF. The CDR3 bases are TGTGCCAGCGCGTTGGGCAATCAGCCCCAGCATTTT.